The 20 T cell receptor beta chains listed next were all sequenced from one sample in a study of blood T cell repertoires in COVID-19. The protocol was immunoSEQ multiplex PCR, while the TCRdb copy is restricted to in-frame clones and leaves out a portion. The top ten clones hold 10% to 15% of a sample with 120,000 to 150,000 clones, more than 65% of them seen once. Sequencing was performed on peripheral blood. All receptors derive from a man older than 75 with acute or convalescent COVID-19.

The rearrangement uses TRBV7-6 and TRBJ1-1; the match to TRBD1 covers 10 bases. V trimming: 5 bases; J trimming: 4 bases; junction bases outside the gene matches: 7. The CDR3 consists of 15 residues. In germline, CDR1 is SGHVS, CDR2 FNYEAQ. The CDR3 DNA reads as TGTGCCAGCAGCGGCGGACAGGGGGGGGTCACTGAAGCTTTCTTT. Translating gives CASSGGQGGVTEAFF.

As regards this clone: Different DNA sequences within this sample yield the same CDR3. J is TRBJ2-5 and V is TRBV7-2; D gene uncertain. The V and J ends lost 5 bases and 4 bases respectively, with 8 bases between them. This CDR3 contains 12 residues. CDR1 and CDR2 from the germline V gene are SGHTA and FQGNSA. In nucleotides, the CDR3 is TGTGCCAGCAGCCTTCTAAGAGAGACCCAGTACTTC. Its translation is CASSLLRETQYF.

This CDR3 is CASSVAQNNEQFF. CDR3 nucleotides: TGTGCCAGCAGCGTAGCACAGAACAATGAGCAGTTCTTC. J is TRBJ2-1 and V is TRBV9, with D uncertain. The CDR3 covers 13 residues. Germline V gene sequence: CDR1 SGDLS, CDR2 YYNGEE. Trimming removed 0 bases at V and 5 bases at J, with 6 bases between. Using reference TRBV9 and TRBJ2-1 for the parts outside the CDR3, the full variable domain is DSGVTQTPKHLITATGQRVTLRCSPRSGDLSVYWYQQSLDQGLQFLIQYYNGEERAKGNILERFSAQQFPDLHSELNLSSLELGDSALYFCASSVAQNNEQFFGPGTRLTVL.

This chain joins TRBV6-4 and TRBJ1-1; D is ambiguous. The CDR3 covers 13 residues. The germline CDR1 and CDR2 sequences are MRHNA and SNTAGT. The ends were cut back, 6 bases at V and 0 bases at J, with 8 bases in the middle. The CDR3 nucleotides are TGTGCCAGCAGCCTTTACATGAACACTGAAGCTTTCTTT. It codes for CASSLYMNTEAFF.

V usage is TRBV6-2 or TRBV6-3 and J usage is TRBJ2-2; 7 nucleotides align to TRBD2. V was pared by 3 bases and J by 0 bases, with 4 bases of the junction left unmatched. CDR1 is MNHEY, CDR2 SVGEGT, per germline. This CDR3 is built from 16 residues. CDR3: CASSYREGSNTGELFF. The CDR3 bases are TGTGCCAGCAGTTATAGGGAGGGTTCGAACACCGGGGAGCTGTTTTTT.

This clone was detected only a few times. This chain connects TRBV6-5 to TRBJ2-1; tentative D call: TRBD2 (6 bases). CDR3 length equals 15 residues. Germline CDR1 and CDR2: MNHEY and SVGAGI. The V end was cut by 7 bases, the J end by 0 bases, with 13 bases between. In DNA form, the CDR3 reads TGTGCCAGCACCCTGGAGGGGAGCTCCTACAATGAGCAGTTCTTC. Protein: CASTLEGSSYNEQFF.

V gene TRBV28 combines with J gene TRBJ2-1; the D is unclear. Trimming stripped 4 bases from V and 6 bases from J, with 7 bases between. The germline V gene encodes CDR1 MDHEN and CDR2 SYDVKM. The CDR3 spans 12 residues. This chain's CDR3 is CASSSLTNEQFF. DNA of the CDR3: TGTGCCAGCAGTTCCCTAACCAATGAGCAGTTCTTC.

The chain carries TRBV4-1 and TRBJ1-5; D might be TRBD1 (5 bases). The CDR3 sequence is 17 residues long. The germline CDR1 and CDR2 sequences are MGHRA and YSYEKL. V was cut by 1 base and J by 7 bases, with 20 bases left in between. CDR3 amino acids: CASSQVPPGDREQPQHF. The CDR3 bases are TGCGCCAGCAGCCAAGTCCCCCCGGGGGACCGAGAGCAGCCCCAGCATTTT.

V and J are TRBV5-1 and TRBJ2-2; D not certain. This CDR3 comprises 13 residues. Trimming shortened V by 0 bases and J by 7 bases, and 7 bases separated the two germline ends. CDR1 is SGHRS and CDR2 is YFSETQ in the germline V gene. As DNA, the CDR3 is TGCGCCAGCAGCTTGGGGGCCAGCGGGGAGCTGTTTTTT. Its translation is CASSLGASGELFF.

This clone was observed a single time. J is TRBJ2-7 and V is TRBV6-8, with 7 bases matching TRBD1. CDR1 is MNHGY, CDR2 SAAAGT, per germline. The CDR3 is 16 amino acids. V was clipped by 1 base and J by 0 bases; unmatched bases: 6. This CDR3 is CASSYLYRGSSYEQYF. Written as DNA, the CDR3 is TGTGCCAGCAGTTACTTATACAGGGGCAGCTCCTACGAGCAGTACTTC.

The rearrangement links TRBV10-3 to TRBJ1-1, with 7 bases aligning to TRBD1. Losses at the gene ends were 0 bases for V and 2 bases for J; bases not matched to a gene: 3. CDR1 is ENHRY, CDR2 SYGVKD, per germline. The CDR3 runs 15 residues. DNA of the CDR3: TGTGCCATCAGTGAGTCGCGGGACAGTAACACTGAAGCTTTCTTT. Protein: CAISESRDSNTEAFF.

The gene calls are TRBV7-8 and TRBJ2-1; 9 nucleotides line up with TRBD1. V shed 8 bases, J shed 4 bases, and the junction held 12 bases outside the gene matches. The CDR3 has 16 amino acids. CDR1 and CDR2 from the germline V gene are SGHVS and FQNEAQ. The chain's CDR3 is CASSLQGAATYNEQFF. The CDR3 DNA follows: TGTGCCAGCTCCCTACAGGGGGCGGCCACTTACAATGAGCAGTTCTTC.

V is TRBV2 and J is TRBJ1-1, with a weak D call TRBD1 (6 bases). In germline, CDR1 is SNHLY, CDR2 FYNNEI. The CDR3 extends over 15 amino acids. V lost 3 bases and J 0 bases, leaving 11 bases between the germline ends. The CDR3 is CASSDGQTLNTEAFF. The DNA of the CDR3 is TGTGCCAGCAGTGATGGACAGACCCTGAACACTGAAGCTTTCTTT.

This clone was observed a handful of times. This rearrangement joins TRBV7-8 to TRBJ1-5, with D possibly being TRBD1 (6 bases). The length of the CDR3 is 13 residues. V gave up 5 bases and J gave up 7 bases, with 12 bases separating them. CDR1 and CDR2 (germline): SGHVS, FQNEAQ. The CDR3 bases are TGTGCCAGCAGCCGCAGGGGAGAACAGCCCCAGCATTTT. Protein sequence: CASSRRGEQPQHF. Drawing the rest from reference TRBV7-8 and TRBJ1-5, the complete variable domain is GAGVSQSPRYKVAKRGQDVALRCDPISGHVSLFWYQQALGQGPEFLTYFQNEAQLDKSGLPSDRFFAERPEGSVSTLKIQRTQQEDSAVYLCASSRRGEQPQHFGDGTRLSIL.

This clone has just one count. Different DNA sequences within this sample yield the same CDR3. The V gene is TRBV28, the J gene TRBJ1-1, with 9 bases aligning to TRBD1. Germline loops: CDR1 MDHEN, CDR2 SYDVKM. The CDR3 spans 14 residues. With V trimmed by 6 bases and J by 4 bases, 6 bases remained unmatched. In nucleotides, the CDR3 is TGTGCCAGCAGACCCGGGACAGGGCCCACTGAAGCTTTCTTT. Amino acids: CASRPGTGPTEAFF. The entire variable domain, with the rest obtained from reference TRBV28 and TRBJ1-1, is as follows: DVKVTQSSRYLVKRTGEKVFLECVQDMDHENMFWYRQDPGLGLRLIYFSYDVKMKEKGDIPEGYSVSREKKERFSLILESASTNQTSMYLCASRPGTGPTEAFFGQGTRLTVV.

The gene calls are TRBV9 and TRBJ1-2, with D unresolved. The V end was cut by 1 base, the J end by 4 bases, with 8 bases between. This CDR3 is 13 amino acids long. Germline CDR1 reads SGDLS; CDR2 reads YYNGEE. The CDR3 nucleotides read TGTGCCAGCAGCGTACGGGTGGGCTATGGCTACACCTTC. Residues: CASSVRVGYGYTF.

This clone was seen only once. This chain joins TRBV15 and TRBJ1-4; weak D call: TRBD1 (5 bases). CDR3 size: 16 residues. Per germline, CDR1 LNHNV and CDR2 YYDKDF (reference sequence). Trimming took 0 bases from V and 2 from J, leaving 10 bases between them. The CDR3 is CATSRDGTRTNEKLFF. CDR3 nucleotides: TGTGCCACCAGCAGAGACGGGACTAGGACTAATGAAAAACTGTTTTTT.

The rearrangement uses TRBV5-4 and TRBJ2-7, with 10 bases fitting TRBD1. The trim removed 7 bases at V and 4 bases at J, leaving 8 bases unmatched. CDR1 is SGHNT, CDR2 YYREEE, per germline (reference sequence). This CDR3 is 14 amino acids long. CDR3 loop: CASAPTGGLYEQYF. The DNA of the CDR3 is TGTGCCAGCGCTCCGACAGGGGGCTTATACGAGCAGTACTTC.

This chain links TRBV18 with TRBJ1-1; no clear D. The CDR3 is 12 residues long. In germline, CDR1 is KGHSH, CDR2 LQKENI. Trimming took off 4 bases at V and 11 bases at J, with 14 bases between the two ends. In nucleotides, the CDR3 is TGTGCCAGCTCACAAACCGGAGGGAGGGCTTTCTTT. This translates into CASSQTGGRAFF.

The rearrangement links TRBV6-5 to TRBJ1-6; 8 positions match TRBD1. CDR3 length: 13 residues. Germline V lookup: CDR1 MNHEY, CDR2 SVGAGI. V lost 6 bases to trimming and J lost 10 bases; unmatched junction nucleotides: 5. The chain's CDR3 is CASRDRDGSPLHF. In DNA, the CDR3 is TGTGCCAGCAGGGACAGGGATGGGTCACCCCTCCACTTT.